These 2 T cell receptor beta chains were all obtained from the same sample, sequenced in a study of cytomegalovirus exposure and HLA in healthy donors. Amplification used 60 Vbeta primers and 13 Jbeta primers. TCRdb's table, derived via immunoSEQ multiplex PCR, lists solely in-frame clones and lacks some. The sample carries fewer than 250,000 clones, over 75% recorded once. Sequencing was done on a sample of PBMCs. The receptors shown here come from a man younger than 35 in good health and CMV-seronegative.

The chain joins TRBV7-9 to TRBJ1-4; D call uncertain. The CDR3 spans 14 residues. V dropped 5 bases and J dropped 0 bases, with 7 bases sitting between them. Germline V gene data show CDR1 as SEHNR and CDR2 as FQNEAQ (reference sequence). DNA for the CDR3: TGTGCCAGCAGCCAGACAACAACTAATGAAAAACTGTTTTTT. Its protein product is CASSQTTTNEKLFF.

This chain connects TRBV7-6 to TRBJ2-5, with 7 nucleotides matching TRBD2. The CDR3 extends over 15 amino acids. With V trimmed by 4 bases and J by 0 bases, 5 bases remained unmatched. The germline gives CDR1 SGHVS, CDR2 FNYEAQ. CDR3 amino acids: CASSSPRGDQETQYF. CDR3 bases: TGTGCCAGCAGCTCCCCTCGGGGGGACCAAGAGACCCAGTACTTC.